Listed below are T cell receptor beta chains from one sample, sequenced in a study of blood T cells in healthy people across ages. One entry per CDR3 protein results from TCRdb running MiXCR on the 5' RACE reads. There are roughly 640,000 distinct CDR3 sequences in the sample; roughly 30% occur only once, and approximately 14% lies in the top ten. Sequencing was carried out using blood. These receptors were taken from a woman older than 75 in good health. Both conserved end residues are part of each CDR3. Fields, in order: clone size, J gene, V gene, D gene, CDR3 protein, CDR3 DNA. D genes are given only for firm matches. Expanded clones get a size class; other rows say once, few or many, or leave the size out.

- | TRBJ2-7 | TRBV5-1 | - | CASSWSGSYYEQYF | TGCGCCAGCAGCTGGTCCGGCAGTTACTACGAGCAGTACTTC
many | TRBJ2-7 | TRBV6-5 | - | CASTPGGKPYEQYF | TGTGCCAGCACCCCAGGGGGGAAGCCCTACGAGCAGTACTTC
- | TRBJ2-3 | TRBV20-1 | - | CSARDRLPDAVAQYF | TGCAGTGCTAGAGATCGGCTCCCAGACGCCGTTGCGCAGTATTTT
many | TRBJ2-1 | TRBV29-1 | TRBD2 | CSVRTSGGSSSYNEQFF | TGCAGCGTGCGGACTAGCGGGGGTTCCAGCTCCTACAATGAGCAGTTCTTC
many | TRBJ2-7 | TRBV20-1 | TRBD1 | CSAEGQGYEQYF | TGCAGTGCCGAGGGACAGGGGTACGAGCAGTACTTC
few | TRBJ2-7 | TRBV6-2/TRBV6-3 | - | CASSYDSKGEQYF | TGTGCCAGCAGTTACGATAGTAAGGGCGAGCAGTACTTC
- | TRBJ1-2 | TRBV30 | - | CAWRASSARYYGYTF | TGTGCCTGGAGGGCTTCTAGCGCGAGGTACTATGGCTACACCTTC
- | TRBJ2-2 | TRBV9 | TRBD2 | CASSWSGGFTGELFF | TGTGCCAGCAGCTGGAGCGGGGGCTTCACCGGGGAGCTGTTTTTT
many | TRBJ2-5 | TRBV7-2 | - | CASSPLRETQYF | TGTGCCAGCAGCCCCCTCAGGGAGACCCAGTACTTC
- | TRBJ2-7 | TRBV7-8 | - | CASSQTQGSEQYF | TGTGCCAGCAGCCAAACTCAGGGTTCCGAGCAGTACTTC
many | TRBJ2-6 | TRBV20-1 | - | CSARRGRGLSGANVLTF | TGCAGTGCTAGACGGGGCAGGGGTCTCTCTGGGGCCAACGTCCTGACTTTC
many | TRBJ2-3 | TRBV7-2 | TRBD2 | CASSLQTGGTDTQYF | TGTGCCAGCAGTTTACAAACGGGGGGTACAGATACGCAGTATTTT
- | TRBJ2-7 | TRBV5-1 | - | CASSDSYGQYF | TGCGCCAGCAGCGACTCCTACGGGCAGTACTTC
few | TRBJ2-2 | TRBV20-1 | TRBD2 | CSARPAGENTGELFF | TGCAGTGCCAGACCAGCGGGGGAGAACACCGGGGAGCTGTTTTTT
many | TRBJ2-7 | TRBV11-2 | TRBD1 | CASNSGTGGYEQYF | TGTGCCAGCAACTCCGGGACAGGAGGCTACGAGCAGTACTTC
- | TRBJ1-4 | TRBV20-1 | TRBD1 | CSAGQGVEKLFF | TGCAGTGCTGGACAGGGGGTTGAAAAACTGTTTTTT
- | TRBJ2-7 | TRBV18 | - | CASSPGWGYEQYF | TGTGCCAGCTCACCGGGGTGGGGCTACGAGCAGTACTTC
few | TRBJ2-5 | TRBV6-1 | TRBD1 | CASRRDRVQETQYF | TGTGCCAGCAGACGGGACAGGGTGCAAGAGACCCAGTACTTC
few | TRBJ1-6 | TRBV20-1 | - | CSARGSGSPLHF | TGCAGTGCTAGAGGATCGGGTTCACCCCTCCACTTT
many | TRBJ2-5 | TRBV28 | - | CASGGWETQYF | TGTGCCAGCGGGGGTTGGGAGACCCAGTACTTC
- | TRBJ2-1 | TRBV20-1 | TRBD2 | CSASSGRAAEQFF | TGCAGTGCTAGTAGCGGGAGGGCCGCTGAGCAGTTCTTC
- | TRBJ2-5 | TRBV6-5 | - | CASSRVVGEQYF | TGTGCCAGCAGCCGGGTTGTCGGGGAGCAGTACTTC
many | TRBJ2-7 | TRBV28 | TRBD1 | CASSTVAPGQGAPYEQYF | TGTGCCAGCAGTACGGTCGCACCGGGACAGGGGGCCCCCTACGAGCAGTACTTC
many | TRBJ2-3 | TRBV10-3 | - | CAIQAPTSDTQYF | TGTGCCATCCAAGCGCCAACTTCAGATACGCAGTATTTT
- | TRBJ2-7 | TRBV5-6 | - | CASSLDWGQSSYEQYF | TGTGCCAGCAGCTTGGATTGGGGGCAGAGCTCCTACGAGCAGTACTTC
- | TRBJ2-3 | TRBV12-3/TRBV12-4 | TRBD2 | CASSDGGAGGSADTQYF | TGTGCCAGCAGTGACGGGGGAGCGGGGGGCTCAGCAGATACGCAGTATTTT
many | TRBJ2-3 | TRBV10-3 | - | CAISGGSTSTDTQYF | TGTGCCATCAGTGGAGGTAGCACTAGCACAGATACGCAGTATTTT
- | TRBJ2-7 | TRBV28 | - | CASSLPGALDEYEQYF | TGTGCCAGCAGCTTACCTGGGGCCCTAGACGAATACGAGCAGTACTTC
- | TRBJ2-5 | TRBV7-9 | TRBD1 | CASSPEGQGALKTQYF | TGTGCCAGCAGCCCCGAAGGACAGGGGGCTTTGAAGACCCAGTACTTC
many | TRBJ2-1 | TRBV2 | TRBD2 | CASSEAPRGEQFF | TGTGCCAGCAGTGAAGCCCCGCGGGGGGAGCAGTTCTTC
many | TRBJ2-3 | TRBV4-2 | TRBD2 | CASSQWGSGSGGADTQYF | TGTGCCAGCAGCCAATGGGGTAGTGGTAGCGGGGGGGCAGATACGCAGTATTTT
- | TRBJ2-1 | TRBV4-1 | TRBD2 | CASSQDHGSGREQFF | TGCGCCAGCAGCCAAGACCATGGTAGCGGGAGGGAGCAGTTCTTC
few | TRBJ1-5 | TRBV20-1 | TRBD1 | CSALALQGNQPQHF | TGCAGTGCTTTAGCTCTACAGGGGAATCAGCCCCAGCATTTT
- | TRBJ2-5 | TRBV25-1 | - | CASSPLGDETQYF | TGTGCCAGCAGTCCCCTGGGGGACGAGACCCAGTACTTC
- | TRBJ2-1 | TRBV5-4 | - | CAGTPGEIYNEQFF | TGTGCCGGCACTCCCGGAGAGATCTACAATGAGCAGTTCTTC
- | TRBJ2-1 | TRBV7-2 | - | CASSFRGNNEQFF | TGTGCCAGCAGCTTTCGCGGGAACAATGAGCAGTTCTTC
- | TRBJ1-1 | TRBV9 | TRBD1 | CAGSADRAMNTEAFF | TGTGCCGGCAGCGCCGACAGGGCTATGAACACTGAAGCTTTCTTT
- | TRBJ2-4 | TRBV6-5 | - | CASRPGRRSLAKNIQYF | TGTGCCAGCAGACCGGGACGGAGGTCACTAGCCAAAAACATTCAGTACTTC
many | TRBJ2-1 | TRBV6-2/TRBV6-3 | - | CASSRAGLAMTEQFF | TGTGCCAGCAGTCGAGCGGGCTTGGCGATGACTGAGCAGTTCTTC
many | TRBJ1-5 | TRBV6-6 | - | CASSIGGGGNQPQHF | TGTGCCAGCAGCATTGGGGGGGGCGGGAATCAGCCCCAGCATTTT
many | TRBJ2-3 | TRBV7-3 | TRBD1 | CASSLSGGRDTQYF | TGTGCCAGCAGCTTATCAGGGGGAAGAGATACGCAGTATTTT
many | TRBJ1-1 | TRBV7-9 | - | CASSPDTLNTEAFF | TGTGCCAGCAGCCCCGACACACTGAACACTGAAGCTTTCTTT
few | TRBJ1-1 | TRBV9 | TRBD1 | CASSVSTGGYTEAFF | TGTGCCAGCAGCGTATCGACAGGGGGGTACACTGAAGCTTTCTTT
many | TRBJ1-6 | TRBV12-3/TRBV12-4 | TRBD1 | CASSWTGRNSPLHF | TGTGCCAGCAGTTGGACAGGGCGGAATTCACCCCTCCACTTT
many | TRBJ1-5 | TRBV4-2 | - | CASSLTVNQPQHF | TGTGCCAGCAGCCTGACAGTGAATCAGCCCCAGCATTTT
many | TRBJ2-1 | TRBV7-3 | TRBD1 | CASSVQGTNEQFF | TGTGCCAGCAGCGTACAGGGGACCAATGAGCAGTTCTTC
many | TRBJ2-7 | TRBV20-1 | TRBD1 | CSASLPGTGNYEQYF | TGCAGTGCTAGTCTACCCGGGACAGGAAACTACGAGCAGTACTTC
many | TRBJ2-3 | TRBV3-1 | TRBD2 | CASSQDLTSGGITDTQYF | TGTGCCAGCAGCCAAGATCTAACAAGCGGGGGGATCACAGATACGCAGTATTTT
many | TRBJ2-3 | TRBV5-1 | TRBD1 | CASSGDRSTDTQYF | TGCGCCAGCAGCGGGGACAGAAGCACAGATACGCAGTATTTT
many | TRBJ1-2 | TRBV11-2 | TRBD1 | CASSSPRDSSSYGYTF | TGTGCCAGCAGCTCCCCCCGGGACAGTTCTTCCTATGGCTACACCTTC
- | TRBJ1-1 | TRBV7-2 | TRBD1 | CASSLEGTGGGETEAFF | TGTGCCAGCAGCTTAGAAGGGACAGGGGGGGGAGAAACTGAAGCTTTCTTT
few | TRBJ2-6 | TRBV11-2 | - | CASSKPTGLSGANVLTF | TGTGCCAGCAGCAAGCCTACGGGACTCTCTGGGGCCAACGTCCTGACTTTC